A selection of T cell receptor beta chains follows, all from one sample in a study of blood T cell repertoires in COVID-19. Assay used: immunoSEQ multiplex PCR; TCRdb lists only in-frame clones, some missing. This table holds fewer than 250,000 clones, about 83% found once. What was sequenced was peripheral blood. The receptors here all came from a woman in her 50s with acute or convalescent COVID-19. Each CDR3 is given with its conserved first and last residue. A D gene is named only where the DNA matches it firmly. Clone size appears in some rows only: once, few, many, or a class for an expanded clone.

size: NA; D: NA; J: TRBJ1-4; V: TRBV9; DNA: TGTGCCAGCAGCAGAGAGGGGGGGCTGAGTGAAAAACTGTTTTTT; CDR3: CASSREGGLSEKLFF
size: few; D: NA; J: TRBJ1-1; V: TRBV28; DNA: TGTGCCAGCAGTCTTGGGAGGAGGTCCAACACTGAAGCTTTCTTT; CDR3: CASSLGRRSNTEAFF
size: NA; D: TRBD1; J: TRBJ1-3; V: TRBV5-1; DNA: TGCGCCAGCAGCGACGGGACAGGGTTCTCTGGAAACACCATATATTTT; CDR3: CASSDGTGFSGNTIYF
size: NA; D: TRBD1; J: TRBJ2-2; V: TRBV5-8; DNA: TGTGCCAGCAGCTCGGACAGGGACACCGGGGAGCTGTTTTTT; CDR3: CASSSDRDTGELFF
size: NA; D: TRBD1; J: TRBJ2-7; V: TRBV28; DNA: TGTGCCAGCAGGACCGGGACAGGGGGCTACGAGCAGTACTTC; CDR3: CASRTGTGGYEQYF
size: NA; D: TRBD1; J: TRBJ1-1; V: TRBV5-4; DNA: TGTGCCAGCAGCCAAGGGGGCGGCACTGAAGCTTTCTTT; CDR3: CASSQGGGTEAFF
size: NA; D: NA; J: TRBJ1-5; V: TRBV27; DNA: TGTGCCAGCGGAACCGGTGCGGGGGGTGGTCAGCCCCAGCATTTT; CDR3: CASGTGAGGGQPQHF
size: NA; D: TRBD1; J: TRBJ2-1; V: TRBV24-1; DNA: TGTGCCACCAGTGACACATATTCAGGGGGCCGCTACAATGAGCAGTTCTTC; CDR3: CATSDTYSGGRYNEQFF
size: NA; D: TRBD2; J: TRBJ2-7; V: TRBV5-1; DNA: TGCGCCAGCAGCCCTATTCCAAGTCTAGCGGGAGCGACCTACGAGCAGTACTTC; CDR3: CASSPIPSLAGATYEQYF
size: once; D: NA; J: TRBJ2-1; V: TRBV12-2; DNA: TGTGCAAGTCGCTTAGGGCGGGTAGGCTCCTACAATGAGCAGTTCTTC; CDR3: CASRLGRVGSYNEQFF
size: NA; D: TRBD2; J: TRBJ2-7; V: TRBV9; DNA: TGTGCCAGCAGCCCAACTTCTAGCGGTAGCTCCTACGAGCAGTACTTC; CDR3: CASSPTSSGSSYEQYF
size: NA; D: NA; J: TRBJ2-2; V: TRBV7-2; DNA: TGTGCCAGCAGCTTAAGGGGCACCGGGGAGCTGTTTTTT; CDR3: CASSLRGTGELFF
size: NA; D: NA; J: TRBJ2-3; V: TRBV29-1; DNA: TGCAGCGTTGACTTAGCAAGGGGCTCAGGAGATACGCAGTATTTT; CDR3: CSVDLARGSGDTQYF
size: NA; D: NA; J: TRBJ1-1; V: TRBV15; DNA: TGTGCCACCAGCGAAACGGGACACGAAGCTTTCTTT; CDR3: CATSETGHEAFF
size: NA; D: NA; J: TRBJ2-5; V: TRBV5-4; DNA: TGTGCCAGCAGCTTGCAGGAAGAGACCCAGTACTTC; CDR3: CASSLQEETQYF
size: NA; D: TRBD1; J: TRBJ2-3; V: TRBV19; DNA: TGTGCCAGTAGTAGTCGGGACAGGGGCACAGATACGCAGTATTTT; CDR3: CASSSRDRGTDTQYF
size: once; D: NA; J: TRBJ2-5; V: TRBV11-2; DNA: TGTGCCAGCAGCACCGTCCGAGGCAAGGAGACCCAGTACTTC; CDR3: CASSTVRGKETQYF
size: NA; D: NA; J: TRBJ1-3; V: TRBV14; DNA: TGTGCCAGCAGCCAAGCAGGGGCTGGTGGAAACACCATATATTTT; CDR3: CASSQAGAGGNTIYF
size: once; D: NA; J: TRBJ2-1; V: TRBV12-3/TRBV12-4; DNA: TGTGCCAGCAGACTACAGGATGAGCAGTTCTTC; CDR3: CASRLQDEQFF
size: NA; D: TRBD1; J: TRBJ1-5; V: TRBV5-1; DNA: TGCGCCAGCAGCCCATCCCAGGGGGCCAATCAGCCCCAGCATTTT; CDR3: CASSPSQGANQPQHF
size: NA; D: NA; J: TRBJ2-5; V: TRBV15; DNA: TGTGCCACCAGCAGACCTCGGGCAGGGGGGGAGACCCAGTACTTC; CDR3: CATSRPRAGGETQYF
size: NA; D: TRBD1; J: TRBJ1-5; V: TRBV2; DNA: TGTGCCAGCAGAGCCGGGACAGGGGGCGAGGGCAATCAGCCCCAGCATTTT; CDR3: CASRAGTGGEGNQPQHF
size: NA; D: TRBD1; J: TRBJ2-2; V: TRBV5-1; DNA: TGCGCCAGCAGTACGGACAGGGGCAACACCGGGGAGCTGTTTTTT; CDR3: CASSTDRGNTGELFF
size: NA; D: NA; J: TRBJ2-7; V: TRBV10-1; DNA: TGCGCCAGCAGTGCTTCCAGGGAAAAGTACTTC; CDR3: CASSASREKYF
size: NA; D: TRBD1; J: TRBJ1-2; V: TRBV12-5; DNA: TGTGCTAGTGGAACGGACAGGGTCAAGCAGGACTATGGCTACACCTTC; CDR3: CASGTDRVKQDYGYTF
size: NA; D: NA; J: TRBJ1-6; V: TRBV21-1; DNA: TGTGCCAGCAGCAAAGGTGGGGGGGAATCGGACTTACCCCTGGGTTATAATTCACCCCTCCACTTT; CDR3: CASSKGGGESDLPLGYNSPLHF
size: NA; D: NA; J: TRBJ2-7; V: TRBV4-1; DNA: TGCGCCAGCAGCCAAGATCGAAGGGGATGGGAGCAGTACTTC; CDR3: CASSQDRRGWEQYF
size: NA; D: NA; J: TRBJ2-1; V: TRBV5-1; DNA: TGCGCCAGCAGCTTTTCCTTAGCGGAGGAGGTCTACAATGAGCAGTTCTTC; CDR3: CASSFSLAEEVYNEQFF
size: NA; D: TRBD1; J: TRBJ2-3; V: TRBV5-1; DNA: TGCGCCAGCAGATCCGGAACAGGGGGCCCCACAGATACGCAGTATTTT; CDR3: CASRSGTGGPTDTQYF
size: NA; D: TRBD2; J: TRBJ2-2; V: TRBV2; DNA: TGTGCCATCTTTGGGGACCGCGGGGGAGGAACCGGGGAGCTGTTTTTT; CDR3: CAIFGDRGGGTGELFF
size: NA; D: NA; J: TRBJ1-2; V: TRBV2; DNA: TGTGCCAGCTCAAACCTACAGGGATTAGGCGGCTACACCTTC; CDR3: CASSNLQGLGGYTF
size: NA; D: TRBD2; J: TRBJ2-3; V: TRBV24-1; DNA: TGTGCCACCAGTGACTCCATCCTAGCGGGAGGAACAGATACGCAGTATTTT; CDR3: CATSDSILAGGTDTQYF
size: NA; D: NA; J: TRBJ2-1; V: TRBV20-1; DNA: TGCAGTGCTAGATTAGGAGGTGAGCAGTTCTTC; CDR3: CSARLGGEQFF
size: NA; D: NA; J: TRBJ1-2; V: TRBV12-3/TRBV12-4; DNA: TGTGCCAGCAGTTTCCGACTCTCCGATGGCTACACCTTC; CDR3: CASSFRLSDGYTF
size: NA; D: NA; J: TRBJ1-5; V: TRBV24-1; DNA: TGTGCCACCAGTGATCCGGGACAAGGACAGCCCCAGCATTTT; CDR3: CATSDPGQGQPQHF
size: NA; D: TRBD2; J: TRBJ2-3; V: TRBV7-2; DNA: TGTGCCAGCAGCCGGGACTACCTCAGCACAGATACGCAGTATTTT; CDR3: CASSRDYLSTDTQYF
size: medium-sized; D: NA; J: TRBJ2-5; V: TRBV11-2; DNA: TGTGCCAGCAGCTTAGGCGAGCCAGGGTCGGAGACCCAGTACTTC; CDR3: CASSLGEPGSETQYF
size: once; D: NA; J: TRBJ2-7; V: TRBV12-3/TRBV12-4; DNA: TGTGCCAGTGGTCGGGGCTACGAGCAGTACTTC; CDR3: CASGRGYEQYF
size: NA; D: NA; J: TRBJ1-6; V: TRBV20-1; DNA: TGCAGTGCTAGTAGGGCGGGATCGCTTAATTCACCCCTCCACTTT; CDR3: CSASRAGSLNSPLHF
size: NA; D: NA; J: TRBJ2-7; V: TRBV28; DNA: TGTGCCAGCAGCCCAGGGAGAGGGACACCATTTCTTGGGCAGTACTTC; CDR3: CASSPGRGTPFLGQYF
size: NA; D: TRBD2; J: TRBJ2-3; V: TRBV19; DNA: TGTGCCAGTAAGACTAGCGGATCGCTGGGTACGCAGTATTTT; CDR3: CASKTSGSLGTQYF
size: NA; D: NA; J: TRBJ1-2; V: TRBV25-1; DNA: TGTGCCAGCAGTGAATTCAGGGATAGGGATGGCTACACCTTC; CDR3: CASSEFRDRDGYTF
size: NA; D: TRBD2; J: TRBJ2-1; V: TRBV4-1; DNA: TGCGCCAGCAGCCAAGATCAAGGAGCGGGAGCCTACAATGAGCAGTTCTTC; CDR3: CASSQDQGAGAYNEQFF